This T cell receptor beta chain was identified in a study of T cells after posttransplantation cyclophosphamide. Study conclusions and caveats: Tissue-infiltrating T cells from skin or gut overlapped little with blood T cells.

The germline CDR1 and CDR2 sequences are SGHRS and YFSETQ. The CDR3 extends over 14 amino acids. The V gene lost 0 bases and the J gene lost 7 bases, with 13 bases spanning the gap. This clone was observed at least ten times. The antigen is not known. Sequencing was performed with immunoSEQ multiplex PCR; in TCRdb, only in-frame clones are kept and a portion is missing. Listed for the sample are 30,000 to 45,000 clones, none seen a single time. The V gene is TRBV5-1, the J gene TRBJ1-2, with D perhaps matching TRBD1 (6 bases). Sequencing was performed on PBMCs. This TCR was sampled from a girl between 5 and 17 years old in good health, CMV-negative, and a related stem cell transplant donor. The CDR3 DNA reads as TGCGCCAGCAGCTTGGCCGGGGGGGCAGGTGGCTACACCTTC. Protein: CASSLAGGAGGYTF. Full variable domain (missing parts from reference TRBV5-1 and TRBJ1-2): KAGVTQTPRYLIKTRGQQVTLSCSPISGHRSVSWYQQTPGQGLQFLFEYFSETQRNKGNFPGRFSGRQFSNSRSEMNVSTLELGDSALYLCASSLAGGAGGYTFGSGTRLTVV.